Each of the 18 T cell receptor beta chains below was sequenced from the same sample in a study of T cell responses to AZD1222 COVID-19 vaccine. Data came from immunoSEQ multiplex PCR; TCRdb stores just in-frame clones and leaves some out. The data contain around 130,000 clones, over 75% of them singletons. This specimen consisted of peripheral blood, obtained on day 0 of AZD1222 vaccination. The source is an adult in good health.

V gene TRBV14 combines with J gene TRBJ1-6; D remains ambiguous. The CDR3 sequence is 13 residues long. Trimming pared 5 bases from V and 6 bases from J, leaving 8 bases between. CDR1 is SGHDN and CDR2 is FVKESK in the germline V gene. The CDR3 loop reads CASSREANSPLHF. CDR3 bases: TGTGCCAGCAGCAGGGAGGCTAATTCACCCCTCCACTTT.

In this sample, this clone turned up once. The V and J genes are TRBV7-9 and TRBJ2-5, with D maybe TRBD2 (5 bases). Trimming pared 1 base from V and 2 bases from J, leaving 14 bases between. CDR1 is SEHNR, CDR2 FQNEAQ, per germline (reference sequence). The CDR3 loop spans 16 amino acids. Here the CDR3 DNA reads TGTGCCAGCAGCTTAGGGACCGGGATTTTGCAAGAGACCCAGTACTTC. It is translated as CASSLGTGILQETQYF.

The chain is built from TRBV11-1 and TRBJ2-4; 11 bases map to TRBD2. The ends lost 6 bases at V and 1 base at J; junction bases unmatched: 2. Germline lookup yields CDR1 SGHAT and CDR2 FQDESV (reference sequence). The CDR3 sequence is 15 residues long. The CDR3 DNA follows: TGTGCCAGCAGTCCTAGCGGGAGGGCCAAAAACATTCAGTACTTC. Its translation is CASSPSGRAKNIQYF.

This chain uses TRBV5-5 with TRBJ2-6; perhaps TRBD1 as D (6 bases). V lost 0 bases and J lost 4, with 8 bases in between. Germline CDR1 reads SGHKS; CDR2 reads YYEKEE (reference sequence). There are 15 residues in the CDR3. The CDR3 DNA sequence: TGTGCCAGCAGCTTGGACAGGGCCGGGGCCAACGTCCTGACTTTC. Protein: CASSLDRAGANVLTF.

J is TRBJ2-7 and V is TRBV5-4; 9 bases agree with TRBD2. The CDR3 extends over 18 amino acids. The germline CDR1 and CDR2 sequences are SGHNT and YYREEE (reference sequence). V dropped 4 bases and J dropped 2; count of bases not matched to a gene: 16. As DNA, the CDR3 is TGTGCCAGCAGCCCCCTTAGGCCTAGCGGGACGGTCACCTACGAGCAGTACTTC. Translation: CASSPLRPSGTVTYEQYF.

This clone was detected once. The gene calls are TRBV9 and TRBJ1-1; D is possibly TRBD1 (6 bases). Germline V gene data show CDR1 as SGDLS and CDR2 as YYNGEE. The CDR3 runs to 14 residues. V lost 1 base and J lost 2, with 9 bases in between. CDR3 in DNA: TGTGCCAGCAGCGTAAACAGGGTTAACACTGAAGCTTTCTTT. The encoded protein is CASSVNRVNTEAFF. The whole variable domain, remainder taken from reference TRBV9 and TRBJ1-1, is DSGVTQTPKHLITATGQRVTLRCSPRSGDLSVYWYQQSLDQGLQFLIQYYNGEERAKGNILERFSAQQFPDLHSELNLSSLELGDSALYFCASSVNRVNTEAFFGQGTRLTVV.

The chain links TRBV4-1 to TRBJ2-1; 10 nucleotides match TRBD2. V trimming: 0 bases; J trimming: 8 bases; junction bases outside the gene matches: 10. Germline loops: CDR1 MGHRA, CDR2 YSYEKL. The length of the CDR3 is 17 residues. The CDR3 DNA reads TGCGCCAGCAGCCAAGATCCCCCAGCGGGGGGGAGGCATGAGCAGTTCTTC. Translation gives CASSQDPPAGGRHEQFF.

This clone was seen only a few times. The chain links TRBV28 to TRBJ1-1, with D possibly matching TRBD1 (6 bases). CDR3 length: 13 amino acids. Germline lookup yields CDR1 MDHEN and CDR2 SYDVKM. The ends were cut back, 4 bases at V and 5 bases at J, with 11 bases in the middle. The chain's CDR3 is CASSWGARTEAFF. For the CDR3, the DNA is TGTGCCAGCAGTTGGGGGGCGCGAACTGAAGCTTTCTTT. Based on the CDR3 plus reference TRBV28 and TRBJ1-1, the full variable domain is DVKVTQSSRYLVKRTGEKVFLECVQDMDHENMFWYRQDPGLGLRLIYFSYDVKMKEKGDIPEGYSVSREKKERFSLILESASTNQTSMYLCASSWGARTEAFFGQGTRLTVV.

The chain uses TRBV6-5 and TRBJ1-1, with TRBD1 as a possible D gene (5 bases). This CDR3 has 16 residues. Germline CDR1 reads MNHEY; CDR2 reads SVGAGI. V lost 4 bases, J lost 4 bases, and 19 bases lay in between. The CDR3 DNA reads as TGTGCCAGCAGTTCCTCCGCAGGGCCCGCGGGCACTGAAGCTTTCTTT. This translates into CASSSSAGPAGTEAFF.

The chain employs TRBV5-8 and TRBJ1-1, with 8 bases lining up with TRBD1. V gave up 0 bases and J gave up 1 base; unmatched junction bases: 8. The CDR3 totals 17 residues. Germline-derived CDR1 and CDR2 are SGHTS and YDEGEE. The CDR3 DNA is TGTGCCAGCAGCTTGGGGTATGCCGGGACAGGGAACACTGAAGCTTTCTTT. This codes for CASSLGYAGTGNTEAFF.

The chain employs TRBV18 and TRBJ1-6; TRBD1 agrees at 7 bases. The CDR3 has 13 amino acids. The germline gives CDR1 KGHSH, CDR2 LQKENI. Trimming cost V 8 bases and J 7 bases; bases outside gene matches: 5. CDR3 DNA: TGTGCCAGCACGCAGGGGGGAAATTCACCCCTCCACTTT. Its translation: CASTQGGNSPLHF.

The V call is TRBV13, the J call TRBJ1-1; D is perhaps TRBD1 (5 bases). Germline CDR1 and CDR2: PRHDT and FYEKMQ (reference sequence). The V and J ends lost 2 bases and 7 bases respectively, with 14 bases between them. The CDR3 runs to 14 residues. CDR3 DNA sequence: TGTGCCAGCAGCTTAAGGGGCCGGGGGAGTGAAGCTTTCTTT. Its protein is CASSLRGRGSEAFF.

Remarks on this clone: A read error may account for a junction end that differs from germline. V is TRBV7-7 and J is TRBJ1-2; D might be TRBD1 (5 bases). CDR3 length equals 20 residues. CDR1 SSHAT and CDR2 FNYEAQ come from the germline V gene (reference sequence). The CDR3 protein is CASSLVPWVQGVGEFYGYTF. CDR3 bases: TGTGCTAGCAGCTTAGTCCCCTGGGTGCAGGGCGTAGGGGAGTTCTATGGCTACACCTTC. The whole variable domain, remainder taken from reference TRBV7-7 and TRBJ1-2, is GAGVSQSPRYKVTKRGQDVTLRCDPISSHATLYWYQQALGQGPEFLTYFNYEAQPDKSGLPSDRFSAERPEGSISTLTIQRTEQRDSAMYRCASSLVPWVQGVGEFYGYTFGSGTRLTVV.

The rearrangement uses TRBV5-1 and TRBJ2-1; D possibly corresponds to TRBD2 (6 bases). CDR1 is SGHRS and CDR2 is YFSETQ in the germline V gene. Trimming removed 4 bases at V and 3 bases at J, with 17 bases between. There are 16 residues in the CDR3. CDR3 nucleotides: TGCGCCAGCAGCGGTGGGAGCGGGCAGAACTACAATGAGCAGTTCTTC. Protein: CASSGGSGQNYNEQFF.

V is TRBV27 and J is TRBJ1-5, with 11 bases that match TRBD1. CDR3 length: 16 amino acids. With 6 bases clipped from V and 2 bases from J, the junction kept 6 bases outside the gene matches. The V gene's germline CDR1 is MNHEY and CDR2 SMNVEV (reference sequence). This chain's CDR3 is CASRLGTGGGNQPQHF. The CDR3 DNA reads as TGTGCCAGCAGACTAGGGACAGGGGGTGGCAATCAGCCCCAGCATTTT.

This chain joins TRBV11-2 and TRBJ2-1; D is ambiguous. The CDR3 is 13 residues long. The V gene's germline CDR1 is SGHAT and CDR2 FQNNGV. V lost 1 base and J 8 bases, leaving 9 bases between the germline ends. For the CDR3, the DNA is TGTGCCAGCAGCTTAGGCCCTCGCGATGAGCAGTTCTTC. Translation gives CASSLGPRDEQFF.

The rearrangement links TRBV2 to TRBJ2-7, with TRBD2 identical over 7 bases. The length of the CDR3 is 14 residues. Germline V lookup: CDR1 SNHLY, CDR2 FYNNEI. J gave up 3 bases and V 7 bases, and 9 bases lay outside the gene matches. CDR3 protein: CASMLERGRYEQYF. The CDR3 DNA reads as TGTGCCAGCATGCTCGAGCGGGGCCGCTACGAGCAGTACTTC.

The rearrangement joins TRBV25-1 to TRBJ1-2; tentatively, D is TRBD1 (5 bases). V was pared by 6 bases and J by 2 bases, with 16 bases between. CDR3 length: 15 amino acids. Germline values: CDR1 MGHDK, CDR2 SYGVNS. CDR3 amino acids: CASRPGTWSNYGYTF. In nucleotides, the CDR3 is TGTGCCAGCAGGCCCGGGACGTGGTCCAACTATGGCTACACCTTC.